Described below is a single TCR beta chain sequence and its context. In the original processing: Researchers report that nucleated cell counts were estimated from reference gene primer amplification. The repertoire was sequenced with immunoSEQ multiplex PCR; TCRdb's copy has only in-frame clones and lacks some. The DNA gave D and trimming, while V, J and clone size come from that table. The sample contains under 200,000 clones, roughly nine tenths of which appear only once. V was trimmed by 0 bases and J by 4 bases, leaving 13 bases between them. The germline CDR1 and CDR2 sequences are SGDLS and YYNGEE. The CDR3 covers 15 residues. This entry is derived from a study of blood T cell repertoires in COVID-19. About the research overall: Either two negative PCRs, clearance, or symptom resolution qualified Cohort 3 donors as recovered.

Adults between roughly 18 and 95 years of age took part from about 24 US areas. This TCR was recovered from a woman in her thirties or forties in a cohort exposed to, infected with or recovered from COVID-19 (not recorded which). V is TRBV9 and J is TRBJ1-2, with D hard to call. Material: PBMCs or T cells enriched from blood (not recorded which). Here the CDR3 DNA reads TGTGCCAGCAGCGTAGCGGTAGGGAGGAGCTATGGCTACACCTTC. Residues: CASSVAVGRSYGYTF.